The clone carrying this T cell receptor (beta chain) was picked up a small number of times. Its matching antigen is unknown. Quantitative 5'-RACE was performed with molecular barcodes, and it yielded the TCR beta libraries. TCRdb fed the 5' RACE reads into MiXCR, producing one record per CDR3 protein. Of 400,000 to 450,000 distinct CDR3 sequences listed, 15% to 20% are singletons. The data originate from a study of CD8 T cells in ankylosing spondylitis. Points from the study as a whole: Characteristic, it appeared, of ankylosing spondylitis blood was a TCR beta motif of eight highly homologous variants. Peripheral blood samples showed relatively rare disease-linked clones, and these clones were CD8+. A subset of motif variants has previously been described in the synovial fluid and blood of reactive arthritis. Disease-linked clones reportedly showed significant enrichment in matched ankylosing spondylitis synovial fluid.

Germline values: CDR1 DFQATT, CDR2 SNEGSKA (reference sequence). The CDR3 has 15 amino acids. V lost 5 bases to trimming and J lost 5 bases; unmatched junction nucleotides: 9. This receptor was taken from a male donor with ankylosing spondylitis. Sequencing input: blood, either unsorted or a sorted T cell fraction (not recorded which). V is TRBV20-1 and J is TRBJ2-5, with 12 bases identical to TRBD1. CDR3 nucleotides: TGCAGTGCTCACACCGGGACAGGGGGCGCGGAGACCCAGTACTTC. As protein: CSAHTGTGGAETQYF.